The clone carrying this T cell receptor beta chain was seen more than once but under ten times. Antigen specificity is unknown. Treatment given: oral pan-JAK inhibitor, 5-10 mg twice daily. After isolation, RNA underwent reverse transcription to generate cDNA as the sequencing template. Method: immunoSEQ multiplex PCR; TCRdb's copy keeps in-frame clones and lacks some. The sample has under 200,000 clones, around 60% seen once. The sample originates from a study of CD8+ T cells in alopecia areata. About the study: The study gave tofacitinib for 6 to 18 months, then 6 months off drug.

General study points: More clonal than normal scalp was lesional scalp, particularly alopecia totalis/universalis. The study also sequences resident alphabeta T cells of normal skin in scalp samples.

The input for sequencing was CD4+ T cells sorted from blood, taken at week 24, from a patient treated with tofacitinib. This clonotype was sampled from a human donor with alopecia areata.

The DNA of the CDR3 is TGTGCCTGGAGTGTACAGGTTACCACAGATACGCAGTATTTT. Its translation is CAWSVQVTTDTQYF. The chain combines TRBV30 with TRBJ2-3; a possible D gene is TRBD1 (5 bases). Germline CDR1 is GTSNPN and CDR2 is SVGIG (reference sequence). Trimming removed 0 bases at V and 2 bases at J, with 9 bases between. The CDR3 extends over 14 amino acids.